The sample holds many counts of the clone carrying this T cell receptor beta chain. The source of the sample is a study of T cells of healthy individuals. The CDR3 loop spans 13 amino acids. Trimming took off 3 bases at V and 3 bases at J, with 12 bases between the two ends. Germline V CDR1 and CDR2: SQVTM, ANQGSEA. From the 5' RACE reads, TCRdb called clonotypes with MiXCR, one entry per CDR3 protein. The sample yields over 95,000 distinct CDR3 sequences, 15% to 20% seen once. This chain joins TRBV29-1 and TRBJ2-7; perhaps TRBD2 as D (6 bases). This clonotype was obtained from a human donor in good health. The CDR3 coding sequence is TGCAGCGTTGAGTCGGGACTGGGCTACGAGCAGTACTTC. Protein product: CSVESGLGYEQYF.